One and the same sample provided the 4 T cell receptor beta chains below, sequenced in a study of T cells in Graves' hyperthyroidism and ophthalmopathy. Using RNA transcripts as the source, TCR beta CDR3 regions were amplified. First-round RT-PCR targeting the TCR CDR3 was performed with the HTBI primer set. Using its own MiXCR run on the multiplex PCR reads, TCRdb lists one record per CDR3 protein. The sample carries 450,000 to 700,000 distinct CDR3 sequences, just over 45% recorded once. Input material: peripheral blood or thyroid tissue (not recorded which). The receptors were sampled from an adult woman with Graves' disease, either hyperthyroidism or ophthalmopathy (not recorded which).

This clonotype was recorded many times. The chain is built from TRBV2 and TRBJ2-7; either TRBD1 or TRBD2 may supply D (5 bases each). Germline V gene data show CDR1 as SNHLY and CDR2 as FYNNEI. The CDR3 is 17 residues long. V was shortened by 4 bases and J by 2 bases, with 21 bases between the two germline ends. The CDR3 DNA is TGTGCCAGCAGTGCCGATGGGACCCATTATACTCCCTACGAGCAGTACTTC. Protein sequence: CASSADGTHYTPYEQYF.

The V gene is TRBV2, the J gene TRBJ2-5; a possible D gene is TRBD2 (5 bases). V shed 4 bases and J shed 3 bases, with 18 bases lying between them. There are 16 residues in the CDR3. Germline V gene data show CDR1 as SNHLY and CDR2 as FYNNEI. The CDR3 loop reads CASSARAPRPEETQYF. CDR3 DNA: TGTGCCAGCAGTGCGAGGGCCCCCCGGCCTGAAGAGACCCAGTACTTC.

This clonotype was seen once. One junction end disagrees with the germline gene, perhaps due to a read error. This chain joins TRBV29-1 and TRBJ2-5; TRBD2 is a possible D gene (6 bases). CDR1 and CDR2 from the germline V gene are SQVTM and ANQGSEA. The CDR3 extends over 16 amino acids. CDR3 protein: CSVESVGGRFQGTQYF. The CDR3 nucleotides read TGCAGCGTTGAAAGCGTCGGGGGACGGTTCCAAGGGACCCAGTACTTC.

V and J are TRBV5-6 and TRBJ2-2; TRBD2 aligns across 8 bases. The germline CDR1 and CDR2 sequences are SGHDT and YYEEEE. The V and J ends lost 4 bases and 7 bases, in that order; junction bases with no gene match: 12. This CDR3 contains 16 residues. The CDR3: CASSLSPGGGIGELFF. The CDR3 coding sequence is TGTGCCAGCAGCCTGTCCCCGGGGGGGGGCATCGGGGAGCTGTTTTTT.